A single sample gave rise to the 26 T cell receptor beta chains below, sequenced in a study of cytomegalovirus exposure and HLA in healthy donors. Primers: 60 Vbeta forward and 13 Jbeta reverse. Profiling relied on immunoSEQ multiplex PCR, and the TCRdb table lists in-frame clones only, not all of them. The data hold around 160,000 clones, with around 68% observed a single time. The material sequenced was PBMCs. These receptors came from a woman aged 35 to 49 in good health and CMV-seropositive.

The chain recombines TRBV20-1 with TRBJ1-2; D call uncertain. The CDR3 covers 11 residues. V was trimmed by 6 bases and J by 6 bases, leaving 11 bases between them. The germline V gene has CDR1 DFQATT and CDR2 SNEGSKA (reference sequence). Here the CDR3 DNA reads TGCAGTGCCCCGAACGGAGATGGCTACACCTTC. Protein product: CSAPNGDGYTF.

J is TRBJ1-5 and V is TRBV5-1; 7 positions match TRBD1. Germline lookup yields CDR1 SGHRS and CDR2 YFSETQ. CDR3 length: 17 amino acids. With V trimmed by 0 bases and J by 0 bases, 6 bases remained unmatched. CDR3 DNA sequence: TGCGCCAGCAGCTTGGGACAGGGACCTTATAGCAATCAGCCCCAGCATTTT. The encoded protein is CASSLGQGPYSNQPQHF.

V and J are TRBV11-2 and TRBJ2-7; weak D call: TRBD1 (6 bases). Germline-derived CDR1 and CDR2 are SGHAT and FQNNGV. The CDR3 is 13 residues long. CDR3 coding DNA: TGTGCTTTACCGGGACACCGGTCCTACGAGCAGTACTTC. Amino acids: CALPGHRSYEQYF.

The chain recombines TRBV10-3 with TRBJ2-7, with D perhaps matching TRBD1 (6 bases). Per the germline V gene, CDR1 is ENHRY and CDR2 is SYGVKD. The V gene lost 3 bases and the J gene lost 5 bases, with 8 bases spanning the gap. This CDR3 region has 12 residues. Here the CDR3 reads CAISERGNEQYF. CDR3 sequence (DNA): TGTGCCATCAGTGAAAGGGGGAACGAGCAGTACTTC.

V and J are TRBV7-2 and TRBJ1-2; TRBD1 matches at 8 bases. CDR1 is SGHTA, CDR2 FQGNSA, per germline. J lost 8 bases, V lost 4 bases, and 6 bases had no gene match. The CDR3 loop spans 13 amino acids. The CDR3 is CASSSQGVQGYTF. The CDR3 nucleotides are TGTGCCAGCAGCTCACAGGGGGTCCAAGGCTACACCTTC.

The gene calls are TRBV7-9 and TRBJ2-7, with 11 bases matching TRBD1. Germline CDR1 SEHNR, CDR2 FQNEAQ (reference sequence). Trimming cost V 6 bases and J 2 bases; bases outside gene matches: 3. This CDR3 has 14 residues. CDR3 nucleotide sequence: TGTGCCAGCAGTCCGGGACAGGGGGCCTACGAGCAGTACTTC. Its translation is CASSPGQGAYEQYF.

By its share, this clone is medium-sized (0.01 to 0.1%). The chain joins TRBV29-1 to TRBJ1-2, with 8 bases fitting TRBD1. Per the germline V gene, CDR1 is SQVTM and CDR2 is ANQGSEA. The CDR3 has 14 amino acids. In nucleotides, the CDR3 is TGCAGTGGCGATCTCCCGGACAGGGTTAGTGGCTACACCTTC. It encodes CSGDLPDRVSGYTF.

This clone was recorded a few times. The CDR3 coding sequence is TGTGCCAGCAGCTTAGGCCTAGCGGGATTGTCCTACAATGAGCAGTTCTTC. Encoded protein: CASSLGLAGLSYNEQFF. The chain links TRBV7-2 to TRBJ2-1, with TRBD2 identical over 9 bases. The CDR3 has 17 residues. Germline V CDR1 and CDR2: SGHTA, FQGNSA. J was trimmed by 1 base and V by 1 base; bases with no gene match: 5.

The rearrangement links TRBV6-5 to TRBJ2-7, with 7 bases aligning to TRBD2. Germline assignment: CDR1 MNHEY and CDR2 SVGAGI. There are 14 residues in the CDR3. With V trimmed by 7 bases and J by 1 base, 7 bases remained unmatched. CDR3 sequence (DNA): TGTGCCAGCAACCCGACTAGCTCGTCCTACGAGCAGTACTTC. This encodes CASNPTSSSYEQYF.

This clone was recorded a few times. The CDR3 sequence: CSVTAGTSGYEQYF. The DNA for the CDR3 is TGCAGCGTTACTGCCGGGACTAGTGGCTACGAGCAGTACTTC. The chain employs TRBV29-1 and TRBJ2-7, with 8 bases fitting TRBD2. CDR3 length equals 14 residues. Germline assignment: CDR1 SQVTM and CDR2 ANQGSEA. The junction had 9 bases not matched to a gene; V was cut back by 5 bases and J by 3 bases.

This clone came up once. The V and J genes are TRBV29-1 and TRBJ2-1; 8 bases line up with TRBD1. The germline CDR1 and CDR2 sequences are SQVTM and ANQGSEA. The ends lost 6 bases at V and 9 bases at J; junction bases unmatched: 16. This CDR3 is 15 amino acids long. CDR3 loop: CSVTDRGGGNSEQFF. The CDR3 DNA follows: TGCAGCGTAACCGACAGGGGAGGAGGTAATTCTGAGCAGTTCTTC.

V gene TRBV7-9 combines with J gene TRBJ2-7; perhaps TRBD1 as D (5 bases). Germline CDR1 is SEHNR and CDR2 is FQNEAQ (reference sequence). The CDR3 is 11 residues long. Trimming removed 5 bases from V and 6 bases from J, with 8 bases in between. This CDR3 reads CASSQTGEQYF. CDR3 nucleotide sequence: TGTGCCAGCAGCCAAACAGGCGAGCAGTACTTC.

This clone was found a few times. The V gene is TRBV10-2, the J gene TRBJ2-3, with D possibly being TRBD2 (6 bases). Trimming took off 0 bases at V and 8 bases at J, with 9 bases between the two ends. CDR1 is WSHSY and CDR2 is SAAADI in the germline V gene. The CDR3 length is 13 residues. The CDR3 is CASSESRGATQYF. CDR3 DNA: TGCGCCAGCAGTGAGTCACGCGGGGCTACGCAGTATTTT.

The chain uses TRBV7-9 and TRBJ1-6; a weak D match, TRBD1 (5 bases). Germline loops: CDR1 SEHNR, CDR2 FQNEAQ (reference sequence). CDR3 length: 14 residues. Trimming stripped 6 bases from V and 9 bases from J, with 15 bases between. CDR3 sequence (DNA): TGTGCCAGCAGGGCAACGACGGGGGGTTCACCCCTCCACTTT. Translating gives CASRATTGGSPLHF.

As for this clone: This same CDR3 is encoded by further DNA sequences in the sample. This chain joins TRBV5-1 and TRBJ1-5; no clear D. The germline V gene encodes CDR1 SGHRS and CDR2 YFSETQ. V was pared by 2 bases and J by 0 bases, with 9 bases between. This CDR3 comprises 15 residues. CDR3 coding DNA: TGCGCCAGCAGCTTAGGATCAGGTAGCAATCAGCCCCAGCATTTT. Translated: CASSLGSGSNQPQHF.

This clone was detected a few times. Germline and junction disagree at one end, which may indicate a read error. This chain links TRBV7-7 with TRBJ2-3; D remains ambiguous. CDR1 SSHAT and CDR2 FNYEAQ come from the germline V gene (reference sequence). The CDR3 consists of 13 residues. The CDR3 region is CASSLEPTDTQYF. For the CDR3, the DNA is TGTGCTAGCAGCTTAGAGCCCACAGATACGCAGTATTTT.

The J gene is TRBJ1-1, the V gene TRBV15, with 10 positions matching TRBD1. Unmatched junction bases numbered 8, after V lost 5 bases and J lost 8 bases. Germline V gene lookup returns CDR1 LNHNV and CDR2 YYDKDF (reference sequence). The CDR3 contains 14 residues. For the CDR3, the DNA is TGTGCCACCAGCGGGGACAGGGGCAGTCTCGAAGCTTTCTTT. Residues: CATSGDRGSLEAFF.

The rearrangement links TRBV6-5 to TRBJ1-3; D is ambiguous. CDR3 length: 14 residues. The germline gives CDR1 MNHEY, CDR2 SVGAGI. Between the trimmed V and J ends, which lost 2 bases and 1 base, there was a span of 6 bases. The CDR3 spells CASSYGGSGNTIYF. The CDR3 coding sequence is TGTGCCAGCAGTTACGGAGGGTCTGGAAACACCATATATTTT.

This clone turned up a few times. This chain connects TRBV19 to TRBJ2-1; D is unresolved. The CDR3 is made up of 13 amino acids. Germline CDR1 is LNHDA and CDR2 is SQIVND (reference sequence). V dropped 6 bases and J dropped 1 base, with 7 bases sitting between them. As DNA, the CDR3 is TGTGCCAGTAGCGGTTTTTCCTACAATGAGCAGTTCTTC. It specifies CASSGFSYNEQFF.

The chain employs TRBV28 and TRBJ2-1; the match to TRBD2 covers 8 bases. With V trimmed by 10 bases and J by 9 bases, 14 bases remained unmatched. Germline loops: CDR1 MDHEN, CDR2 SYDVKM. CDR3 length: 14 amino acids. The CDR3 is CATKLGGAGGEQFF. CDR3 sequence (DNA): TGTGCCACGAAACTTGGAGGGGCGGGAGGTGAGCAGTTCTTC.

The chain combines TRBV18 with TRBJ2-7; TRBD1 matches at 7 bases. J was trimmed by 0 bases and V by 4 bases; bases with no gene match: 6. CDR1 KGHSH and CDR2 LQKENI come from the germline V gene. CDR3 length equals 15 residues. CDR3 residues: CASSLDGTASYEQYF. The CDR3 nucleotides read TGTGCCAGCTCACTCGACGGGACAGCCTCCTACGAGCAGTACTTC.

The rearrangement links TRBV5-1 to TRBJ1-1; D may be TRBD1 (6 bases). V lost 3 bases and J lost 3, with 18 bases in between. Germline assignment: CDR1 SGHRS and CDR2 YFSETQ. The CDR3 runs to 16 residues. DNA for the CDR3: TGCGCCAGCAGCTCCCAACAGGGAAGGGGTGACACTGAAGCTTTCTTT. Its translation is CASSSQQGRGDTEAFF.

The chain links TRBV10-3 to TRBJ2-7, with 8 nucleotides matching TRBD1. Trimming at V came to 6 bases and at J to 5 bases, leaving 6 bases not matched to a gene. The CDR3 is 13 amino acids. Germline CDR1 ENHRY, CDR2 SYGVKD. CDR3 protein: CAIRTAQGDEQYF. DNA for the CDR3: TGTGCCATCAGAACGGCACAGGGGGACGAGCAGTACTTC.

V usage is TRBV7-3 and J usage is TRBJ2-5; tentatively, D is TRBD2 (7 bases). CDR3 length: 16 amino acids. Trimming stripped 3 bases from V and 5 bases from J, with 19 bases between. Per the germline V gene, CDR1 is SGHTA and CDR2 is FQGTGA. The CDR3 nucleotides are TGTGCCAGCAGCTTTACGGGGGGCCTAAAGACCGAGACCCAGTACTTC. Translation gives CASSFTGGLKTETQYF.

The table lists this clone with a few counts. This chain links TRBV7-3 with TRBJ2-1; possible D gene TRBD2, 5 bases. Germline CDR1 and CDR2: SGHTA and FQGTGA. The CDR3 spans 14 residues. V dropped 5 bases and J dropped 5 bases, with 13 bases sitting between them. The CDR3, as DNA: TGTGCCAGCAGCCGAGAACTCGGGGACAATGAGCAGTTCTTC. Amino acid sequence: CASSRELGDNEQFF.

As DNA, the CDR3 is TGTGCCAGCAGCCAAGAGATTGAGGGCGGGGGCCGACTTAGGCACTACGAGCAGTACTTC. Protein sequence: CASSQEIEGGGRLRHYEQYF. This chain links TRBV4-2 with TRBJ2-7, with a possible D match to TRBD2 (7 bases). V dropped 0 bases and J dropped 3 bases, with 27 bases sitting between them. Germline values: CDR1 LGHNA, CDR2 YNFKEQ. The CDR3 contains 20 residues.